The rows below give T cell receptor beta chains drawn from one sample of a study of memory CD4+ T cells and cytomegalovirus serostatus. Method: immunoSEQ multiplex PCR; TCRdb's copy keeps in-frame clones and lacks some. Of 45,000 to 60,000 clones detected, about 73% appear once; the ten largest clones hold around 0.67%. Material for sequencing was memory CD4+ T cells from blood. The receptors shown here come from an adult in good health and CMV-seronegative. Each CDR3 is given with its conserved first and last residue. D genes are given only for firm matches. A clone size is listed for some rows: how often the clone was seen (once, few, many), or a class if it is expanded.

TRBJ2-6	-	-	TRBV5-1	TGCGCCAGCAGCGGCGGCGGGGGCGGTGGGGCCAACGTCCTGACTTTC	CASSGGGGGGANVLTF
TRBJ2-2	-	-	TRBV6-5	TGTGCCAGCAGGCCTTACAGTGGAACCGGGGAGCTGTTTTTT	CASRPYSGTGELFF
TRBJ1-4	-	-	TRBV4-2	TGTGCCAGCAGCCTAAACTTTCGCCGGGGGGGGGAAACAACTAATGAAAAACTGTTTTTT	CASSLNFRRGGETTNEKLFF
TRBJ1-4	-	-	TRBV28	TGTGCCAGCAGTTTATACTCCCCCCAGAATAATGAAAAACTGTTTTTT	CASSLYSPQNNEKLFF
TRBJ1-1	-	TRBD1	TRBV7-9	TGTGCCAGCAGCTCCCGGACAGGGAACACTGAAGCTTTCTTT	CASSSRTGNTEAFF
TRBJ2-7	-	TRBD2	TRBV6-5	TGTGCCAGCAGTTACGCCGGACTAGCGGGCTACGAGCAGTACTTC	CASSYAGLAGYEQYF
TRBJ2-1	-	-	TRBV5-1	TGCGCCAGCAGCCCCGTGTTTGGGCTTAGAGGGAATGAGCAGTTCTTC	CASSPVFGLRGNEQFF
TRBJ2-1	-	-	TRBV10-3	TGTGCCATCAGTGATATGTTAGGGGGAGGGTACAATGAGCAGTTCTTC	CAISDMLGGGYNEQFF
TRBJ2-5	-	TRBD1	TRBV2	TGTGCCACAGATCGGGACAGGGGTCCCCAAGAGACCCAGTACTTC	CATDRDRGPQETQYF
TRBJ1-1	-	-	TRBV28	TGTGCCAGCAGTTTACTGGGCCTGAACACTGAAGCTTTCTTT	CASSLLGLNTEAFF
TRBJ2-3	-	-	TRBV2	TGTGCCAGCAGTATTAGGGATACGCAGTATTTT	CASSIRDTQYF
TRBJ1-3	-	-	TRBV11-3	TGTGCCAGCAGCCAGGGGCAGGACTCTGGAAACACCATATATTTT	CASSQGQDSGNTIYF
TRBJ2-7	-	TRBD1	TRBV27	TGTGCCAGCAGTTTAACAGGGGTATCATTCGAGCAGTACTTC	CASSLTGVSFEQYF
TRBJ2-2	-	-	TRBV2	TGTGCCAGCAGGGAGGGACAGATCTACACCGGGGAGCTGTTTTTT	CASREGQIYTGELFF
TRBJ2-3	-	-	TRBV6-4	TGTGCCAGCAGTGACTCGAAGGGGAATACGCAGTATTTT	CASSDSKGNTQYF
TRBJ1-2	few	TRBD1	TRBV15	TGTGCCACCAGCAGAGAGGTGTTCACGGACAGGGAACTCTATGGCTACACCTTC	CATSREVFTDRELYGYTF
TRBJ1-2	-	-	TRBV6-1	TGTGCCAGCAGTGCCCTGACAGGCCTTTATGGCTACACCTTC	CASSALTGLYGYTF
TRBJ2-1	-	-	TRBV19	TGTGCCAGTAGTATCTGGGGGGCATCCTACAATGAGCAGTTCTTC	CASSIWGASYNEQFF
TRBJ2-7	-	TRBD1	TRBV5-1	TGCGCCAGCAGCCCAGACACAGGGGGCCCTCCCTACGAGCAGTACTTC	CASSPDTGGPPYEQYF
TRBJ2-5	-	-	TRBV18	TGTGCCAGCTCTTACGGACAGCAAGAGACCCAGTACTTC	CASSYGQQETQYF
TRBJ2-7	-	TRBD1	TRBV28	TGTGCCAGCAGGACAGGGGGCTCCGAGCAGTACTTC	CASRTGGSEQYF
TRBJ1-3	-	-	TRBV6-6	TGTGCCAGCTTCGGGGCGGGGTTTGAAAACACCATATATTTT	CASFGAGFENTIYF
TRBJ2-5	-	TRBD2	TRBV5-3	TGTGCCAGCAGCGCAAAAGATAGCGGGAAGACCCAGTACTTC	CASSAKDSGKTQYF
TRBJ1-5	-	-	TRBV18	TGTGCCAGCTCACCAGGGGGGCAGCAGCCCCAGCATTTT	CASSPGGQQPQHF
TRBJ2-1	-	-	TRBV6-6	TGTGCCAGCAGTTACTCTTCAGGGAATGAGCAGTTCTTC	CASSYSSGNEQFF